The rows below give T cell receptor beta chains drawn from one sample of a study of blood T cell repertoires in COVID-19. The table came from immunoSEQ multiplex PCR; TCRdb's copy has only in-frame clones and leaves some out. This sample has a few hundred thousand clones; approximately 89% occur once, and the top ten carry under 2.5%. The specimen was peripheral blood. These receptors came from a woman aged 45-59 years with acute or convalescent COVID-19. Each CDR3 is given with its conserved first and last residue. The D gene is left open where the match is weak.

D: NA
V: TRBV27
J: TRBJ1-2
CDR3: CASSLQRAGVTGYTF
DNA: TGTGCCAGCAGTTTGCAGAGGGCAGGGGTTACGGGCTACACCTTC

D: TRBD1
V: TRBV4-3
J: TRBJ1-1
CDR3: CASSLSKTGGYMNTEAFF
DNA: TGCGCCAGCAGCCTTTCTAAAACAGGGGGCTACATGAACACTGAAGCTTTCTTT

D: TRBD2
V: TRBV6-1
J: TRBJ2-1
CDR3: CASREREGYNEQFF
DNA: TGTGCCAGCAGAGAGCGGGAGGGCTACAATGAGCAGTTCTTC

D: NA
V: TRBV7-2
J: TRBJ1-5
CDR3: CASSQRLGDSNQPQHF
DNA: TGTGCCAGCAGCCAACGTCTCGGGGATAGCAATCAGCCCCAGCATTTT

D: NA
V: TRBV15
J: TRBJ2-5
CDR3: CATSRVGGLQETQYF
DNA: TGTGCCACCAGCAGAGTCGGAGGGTTACAAGAGACCCAGTACTTC

D: NA
V: TRBV5-1
J: TRBJ2-2
CDR3: CASSQQGHGELFF
DNA: TGCGCCAGCAGCCAACAGGGTCACGGGGAGCTGTTTTTT

D: NA
V: TRBV6-5
J: TRBJ1-1
CDR3: CASSPQLMVNTEAFF
DNA: TGTGCCAGCAGCCCCCAACTTATGGTGAACACTGAAGCTTTCTTT

D: TRBD2
V: TRBV11-3
J: TRBJ2-2
CDR3: CASSCPSGTSGSSGELFF
DNA: TGTGCCAGCAGCTGCCCAAGTGGGACTAGCGGGAGTTCCGGGGAGCTGTTTTTT

D: TRBD2
V: TRBV11-2
J: TRBJ2-1
CDR3: CASSPRLAGGGYNEQFF
DNA: TGTGCCAGCAGCCCCCGACTAGCGGGAGGGGGCTACAATGAGCAGTTCTTC

D: TRBD2
V: TRBV7-3
J: TRBJ2-1
CDR3: CASSASSGHYNEQFF
DNA: TGTGCCAGCAGCGCCTCTAGCGGTCACTACAATGAGCAGTTCTTC

D: TRBD1
V: TRBV7-9
J: TRBJ1-5
CDR3: CASSLTGGNQPQHF
DNA: TGTGCCAGCAGCCTTACAGGGGGCAATCAGCCCCAGCATTTT

D: NA
V: TRBV13
J: TRBJ2-7
CDR3: CASPLHRTVAPYEQYF
DNA: TGTGCCAGCCCCTTACACAGGACAGTGGCTCCCTACGAGCAGTACTTC

D: NA
V: TRBV5-1
J: TRBJ1-4
CDR3: CASSGQGSTNEKLFF
DNA: TGCGCCAGCAGCGGCCAGGGTTCAACTAATGAAAAACTGTTTTTT

D: NA
V: TRBV2
J: TRBJ2-5
CDR3: CASSTSETQYF
DNA: TGTGCCAGCAGTACGAGTGAGACCCAGTACTTC

D: NA
V: TRBV7-9
J: TRBJ1-2
CDR3: CASSLAPTENYGYTF
DNA: TGTGCCAGCAGCTTAGCCCCAACAGAGAACTATGGCTACACCTTC

D: TRBD2
V: TRBV29-1
J: TRBJ2-7
CDR3: CSVEGEGTTYEQYF
DNA: TGCAGCGTTGAAGGGGAGGGGACGACCTACGAGCAGTACTTC